Listed below are T cell receptor beta chains from one sample, sequenced in a study of control samples from healthy donors and cancer patients. Produced via immunoSEQ multiplex PCR; TCRdb's table is partial and in-frame only. The sample holds more than 70,000 clones, less than 95% seen once. Specimen: blood. The receptor source for this set is a young woman in good health. The CDR3 runs from the conserved cysteine through the conserved F or W. Each record gives: clone size, J gene, V gene, CDR3 protein. Expanded clones get a size class; other rows say once, few or many, or leave the size out.

NA | TRBJ1-5 | TRBV6-5 | CASSSGYSNQPQHF
NA | TRBJ1-2 | TRBV10-3 | CAISESRGGDYGYTF
once | TRBJ2-3 | TRBV5-1 | CASSRVSTDTQYF
NA | TRBJ1-6 | TRBV5-5 | CASSLVWGGTYNSPLHF
NA | TRBJ2-3 | TRBV19 | CASSISQGAGTDTQYF
NA | TRBJ2-1 | TRBV9 | CASSKGWDEQFF
NA | TRBJ1-1 | TRBV11-2 | CASSLRWQPNTEAFF
few | TRBJ2-1 | TRBV11-3 | CASSNYNEQFF
NA | TRBJ1-1 | TRBV28 | CASRLRTGLNTEAFF
NA | TRBJ1-5 | TRBV2 | CASSLVSVQPQHF
NA | TRBJ2-7 | TRBV11-2 | CASSFPDEQYF
NA | TRBJ1-1 | TRBV21-1 | CASSKVRQGRNTEAFF
NA | TRBJ1-4 | TRBV19 | CASSTYTDRGLYF
NA | TRBJ1-5 | TRBV15 | CATSSNRGLNQPQHF
NA | TRBJ1-5 | TRBV30 | CAWSVTAGGLGPQHF
once | TRBJ1-2 | TRBV24-1 | CATADGQDYGYTF
NA | TRBJ2-3 | TRBV9 | CASSGNSAGTDTQYF
once | TRBJ1-4 | TRBV7-6 | CASSLAGQSNEKLFF
NA | TRBJ1-3 | TRBV4-1 | CASSQDRVSGNTIYF
NA | TRBJ1-3 | TRBV30 | CAWSRRGGNTIYF
NA | TRBJ1-5 | TRBV15 | CATSLRSGQGIGSNQPQHF
NA | TRBJ1-2 | TRBV2 | CASSVEVGGYGYTF
NA | TRBJ1-2 | TRBV2 | CASSGTGGMDGYTF
NA | TRBJ1-2 | TRBV3-1/TRBV3-2 | CASSQRDRLYGYTF
NA | TRBJ2-2 | TRBV5-4 | CASSYNTGELFF
NA | TRBJ2-3 | TRBV27 | CASSRTALAGNTDTQYF